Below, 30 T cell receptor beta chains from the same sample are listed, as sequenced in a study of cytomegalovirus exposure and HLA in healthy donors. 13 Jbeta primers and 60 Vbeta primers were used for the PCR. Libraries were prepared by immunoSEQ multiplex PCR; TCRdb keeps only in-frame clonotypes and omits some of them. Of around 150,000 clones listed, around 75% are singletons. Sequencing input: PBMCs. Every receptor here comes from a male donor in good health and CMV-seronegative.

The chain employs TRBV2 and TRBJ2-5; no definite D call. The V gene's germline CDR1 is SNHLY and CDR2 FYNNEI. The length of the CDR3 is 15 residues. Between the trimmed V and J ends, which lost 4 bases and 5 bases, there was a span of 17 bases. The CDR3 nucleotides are TGTGCCAGCAGTGCCCGAGACTCCACGGCGGAGACCCAGTACTTC. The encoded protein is CASSARDSTAETQYF. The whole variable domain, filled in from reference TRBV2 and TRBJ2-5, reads EPEVTQTPSHQVTQMGQEVILRCVPISNHLYFYWYRQILGQKVEFLVSFYNNEISEKSEIFDDQFSVERPDGSNFTLKIRSTKLEDSAMYFCASSARDSTAETQYFGPGTRLLVL.

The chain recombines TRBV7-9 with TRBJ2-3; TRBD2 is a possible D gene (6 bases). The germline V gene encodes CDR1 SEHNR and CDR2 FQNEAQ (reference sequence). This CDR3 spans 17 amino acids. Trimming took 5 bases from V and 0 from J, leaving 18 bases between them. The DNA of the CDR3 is TGTGCCAGCAGCCCAACCTCCCGACTAGTGAGCACAGATACGCAGTATTTT. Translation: CASSPTSRLVSTDTQYF.

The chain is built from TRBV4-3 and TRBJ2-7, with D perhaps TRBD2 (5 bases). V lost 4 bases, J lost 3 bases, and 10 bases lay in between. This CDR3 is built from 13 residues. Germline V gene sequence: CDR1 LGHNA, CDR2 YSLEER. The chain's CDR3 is CASSPFEGYEQYF. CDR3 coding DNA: TGCGCCAGCAGCCCCTTTGAGGGCTACGAGCAGTACTTC.

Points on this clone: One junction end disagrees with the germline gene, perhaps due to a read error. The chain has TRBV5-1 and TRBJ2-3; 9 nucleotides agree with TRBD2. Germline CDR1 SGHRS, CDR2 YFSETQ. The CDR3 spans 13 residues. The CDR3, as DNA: TGCGCCAGCGGTAGCGGGAGCAAAGATACGCAGTATTTT. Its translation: CASGSGSKDTQYF.

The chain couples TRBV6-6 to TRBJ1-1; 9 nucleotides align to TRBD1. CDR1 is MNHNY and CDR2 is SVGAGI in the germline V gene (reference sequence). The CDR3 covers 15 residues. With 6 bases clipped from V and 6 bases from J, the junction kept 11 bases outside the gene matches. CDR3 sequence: CASRPTGTGKAEAFF. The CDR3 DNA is TGTGCCAGCAGGCCCACCGGGACAGGGAAGGCTGAAGCTTTCTTT.

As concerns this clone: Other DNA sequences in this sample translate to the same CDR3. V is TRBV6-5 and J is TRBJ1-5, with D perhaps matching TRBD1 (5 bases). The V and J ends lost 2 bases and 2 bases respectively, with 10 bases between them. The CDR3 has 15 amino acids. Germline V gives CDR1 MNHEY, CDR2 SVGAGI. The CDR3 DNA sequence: TGTGCCAGCAGTTACACGGGGGACGGCAATCAGCCCCAGCATTTT. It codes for CASSYTGDGNQPQHF.

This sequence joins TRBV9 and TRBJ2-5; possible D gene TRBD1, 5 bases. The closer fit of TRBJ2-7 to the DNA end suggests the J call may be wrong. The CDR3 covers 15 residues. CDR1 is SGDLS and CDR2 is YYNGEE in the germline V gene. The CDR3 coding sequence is TGTGCCAGCAGCGTAGAGGTCCATGACAGCTACGAGCAGTACTTC. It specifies CASSVEVHDSYEQYF.

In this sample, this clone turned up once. CDR3 nucleotide sequence: TGTGCCAGCAGTTTTAGTCGGGGACTAGCGGGATCCTACGAGCAGTACTTC. Translated: CASSFSRGLAGSYEQYF. The chain couples TRBV28 to TRBJ2-7; 13 positions agree with TRBD2. The CDR3 totals 17 residues. The J segment lost 1 base and the V segment lost 3 bases, leaving 6 bases of the junction unmatched. Per germline, CDR1 MDHEN and CDR2 SYDVKM.

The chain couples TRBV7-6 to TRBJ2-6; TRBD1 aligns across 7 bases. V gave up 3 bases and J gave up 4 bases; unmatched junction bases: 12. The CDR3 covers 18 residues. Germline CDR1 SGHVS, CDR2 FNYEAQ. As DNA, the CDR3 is TGTGCCAGCAGCTTGGAGAGGGGGCGCTCATGGGGGGCCAACGTCCTGACTTTC. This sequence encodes CASSLERGRSWGANVLTF.

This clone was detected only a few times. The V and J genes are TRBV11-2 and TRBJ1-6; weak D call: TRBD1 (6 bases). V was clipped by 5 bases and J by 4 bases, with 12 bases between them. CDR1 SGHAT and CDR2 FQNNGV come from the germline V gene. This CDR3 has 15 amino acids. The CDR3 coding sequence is TGTGCCAGCAGCCCTCCGGGACAATATAATTCACCCCTCCACTTT. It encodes CASSPPGQYNSPLHF.

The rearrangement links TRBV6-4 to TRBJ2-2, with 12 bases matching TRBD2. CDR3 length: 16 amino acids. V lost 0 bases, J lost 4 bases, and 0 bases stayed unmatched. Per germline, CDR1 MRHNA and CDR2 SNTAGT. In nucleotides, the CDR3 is TGTGCCAGCAGTGACTCGACTAGCGGGGGCACCGGGGAGCTGTTTTTT. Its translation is CASSDSTSGGTGELFF.

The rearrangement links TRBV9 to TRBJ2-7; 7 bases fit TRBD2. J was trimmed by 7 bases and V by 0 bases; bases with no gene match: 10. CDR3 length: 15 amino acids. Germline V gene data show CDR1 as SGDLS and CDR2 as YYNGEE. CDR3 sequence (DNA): TGTGCCAGCAGCGTAGGAGTCGGGGGAGGGACGGAGCAGTACTTC. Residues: CASSVGVGGGTEQYF.

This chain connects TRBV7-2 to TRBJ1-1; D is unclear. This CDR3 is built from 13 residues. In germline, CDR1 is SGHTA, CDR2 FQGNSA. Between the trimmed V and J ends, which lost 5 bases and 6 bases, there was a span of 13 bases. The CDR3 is CASSPRNPPEAFF. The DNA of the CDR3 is TGTGCCAGCAGCCCCCGTAATCCCCCTGAAGCTTTCTTT.

CDR3 DNA: TGTGCCAGCAGCTCCACTCTACAAGAGACCCAGTACTTC. Its protein is CASSSTLQETQYF. J is TRBJ2-5 and V is TRBV5-4; unclear D gene. The CDR3 has 13 residues. V was clipped by 3 bases and J by 2 bases, with 8 bases between them. Germline V gene data show CDR1 as SGHNT and CDR2 as YYREEE (reference sequence).

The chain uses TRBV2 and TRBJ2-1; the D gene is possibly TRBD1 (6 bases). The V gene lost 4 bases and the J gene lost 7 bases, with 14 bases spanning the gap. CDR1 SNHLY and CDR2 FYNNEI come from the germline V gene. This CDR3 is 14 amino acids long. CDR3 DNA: TGTGCCAGCAGTGCCAGGGGCTTGGGTAATGAGCAGTTCTTC. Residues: CASSARGLGNEQFF.

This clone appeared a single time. Here the CDR3 reads CASSQDLVTRATNEKLFF. CDR3 bases: TGCGCCAGCAGCCAAGATCTTGTCACCCGAGCAACTAATGAAAAACTGTTTTTT. The chain has TRBV4-3 and TRBJ1-4; no definite D call. CDR3 length equals 18 residues. Germline-derived CDR1 and CDR2 are LGHNA and YSLEER. Trimming left V 0 bases short and J 0 bases short, with 14 bases between.

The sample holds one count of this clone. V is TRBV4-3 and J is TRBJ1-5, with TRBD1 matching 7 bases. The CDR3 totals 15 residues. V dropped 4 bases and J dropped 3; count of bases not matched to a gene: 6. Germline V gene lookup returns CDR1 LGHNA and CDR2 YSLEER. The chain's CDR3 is CASSLRQGTNQPQHF. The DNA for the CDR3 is TGCGCCAGCAGCCTCCGACAGGGTACCAATCAGCCCCAGCATTTT.

The CDR3 DNA follows: TGTGCCAGCAGCTTTTGGCAGAAAGAGACCCAGTACTTC. Protein: CASSFWQKETQYF. V usage is TRBV7-2 and J usage is TRBJ2-5; no reliable D call. The V end was cut by 3 bases, the J end by 3 bases, with 8 bases between. CDR3 length: 13 residues. The germline V gene encodes CDR1 SGHTA and CDR2 FQGNSA.

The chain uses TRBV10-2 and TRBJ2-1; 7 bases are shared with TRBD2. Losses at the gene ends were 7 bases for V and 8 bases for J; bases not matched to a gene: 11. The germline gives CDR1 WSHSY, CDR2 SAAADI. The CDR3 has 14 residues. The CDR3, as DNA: TGCGCCAGCATTCGTGGGGGGGGTTTGGATGAGCAGTTCTTC. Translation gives CASIRGGGLDEQFF.

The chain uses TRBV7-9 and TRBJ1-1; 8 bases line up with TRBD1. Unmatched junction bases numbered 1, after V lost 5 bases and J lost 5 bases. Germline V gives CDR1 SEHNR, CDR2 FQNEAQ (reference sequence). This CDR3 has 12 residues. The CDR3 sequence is CASSNRGTEAFF. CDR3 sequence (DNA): TGTGCCAGCAGCAACAGGGGGACTGAAGCTTTCTTT.

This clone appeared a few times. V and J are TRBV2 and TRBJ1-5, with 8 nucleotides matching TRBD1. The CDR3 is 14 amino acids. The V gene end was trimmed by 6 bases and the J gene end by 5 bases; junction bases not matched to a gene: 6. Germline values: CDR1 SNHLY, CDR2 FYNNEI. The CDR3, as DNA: TGTGCCAGCAGAGACAGGGGTGGCTATCAGCCCCAGCATTTT. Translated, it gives CASRDRGGYQPQHF.

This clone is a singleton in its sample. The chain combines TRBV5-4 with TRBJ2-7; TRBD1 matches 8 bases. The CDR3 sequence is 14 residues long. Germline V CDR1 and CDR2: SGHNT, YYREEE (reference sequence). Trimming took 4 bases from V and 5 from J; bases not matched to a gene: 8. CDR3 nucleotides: TGTGCCAGCAGCCAGGACAGGGCCATCCACGAGCAGTACTTC. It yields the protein CASSQDRAIHEQYF.

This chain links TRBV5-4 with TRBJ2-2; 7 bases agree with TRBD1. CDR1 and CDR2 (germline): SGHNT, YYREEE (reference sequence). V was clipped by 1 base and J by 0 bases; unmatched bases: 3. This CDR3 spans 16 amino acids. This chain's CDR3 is CASSLNRGSNTGELFF. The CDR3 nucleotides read TGTGCCAGCAGCTTGAACAGGGGTTCGAACACCGGGGAGCTGTTTTTT.

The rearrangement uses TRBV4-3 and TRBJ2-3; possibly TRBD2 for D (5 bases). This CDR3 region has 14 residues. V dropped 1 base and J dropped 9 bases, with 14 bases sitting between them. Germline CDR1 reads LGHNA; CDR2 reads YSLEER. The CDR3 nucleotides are TGCGCCAGCAGCCAAGGGTACGGTGAGGGCACGCAGTATTTT. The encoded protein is CASSQGYGEGTQYF.

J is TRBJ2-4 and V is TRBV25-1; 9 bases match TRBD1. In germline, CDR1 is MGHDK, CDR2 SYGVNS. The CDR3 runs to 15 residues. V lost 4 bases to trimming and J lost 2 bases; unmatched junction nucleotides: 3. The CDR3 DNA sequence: TGTGCCAGCAGTGCCGGGACAGGGACCAAAAACATTCAGTACTTC. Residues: CASSAGTGTKNIQYF.

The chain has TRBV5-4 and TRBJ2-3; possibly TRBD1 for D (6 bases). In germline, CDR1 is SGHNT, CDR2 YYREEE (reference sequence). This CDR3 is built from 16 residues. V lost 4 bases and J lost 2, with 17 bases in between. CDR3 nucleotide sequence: TGTGCCAGCAGCCTCCTCGAAGTGGGGGCCACAGATACGCAGTATTTT. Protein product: CASSLLEVGATDTQYF.

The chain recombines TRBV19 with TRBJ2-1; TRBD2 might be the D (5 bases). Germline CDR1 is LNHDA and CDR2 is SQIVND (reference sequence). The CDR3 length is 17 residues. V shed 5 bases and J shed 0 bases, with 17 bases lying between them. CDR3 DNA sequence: TGTGCCAGTAGTCCGCGGACTTCCCGAAGCTCCTACAATGAGCAGTTCTTC. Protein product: CASSPRTSRSSYNEQFF.

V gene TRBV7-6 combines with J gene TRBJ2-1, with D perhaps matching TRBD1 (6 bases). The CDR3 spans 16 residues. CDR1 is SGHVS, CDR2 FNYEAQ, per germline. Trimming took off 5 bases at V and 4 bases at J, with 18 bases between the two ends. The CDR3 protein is CASSQASDRVYNEQFF. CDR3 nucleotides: TGTGCCAGCAGCCAAGCGTCGGACAGAGTTTACAATGAGCAGTTCTTC.

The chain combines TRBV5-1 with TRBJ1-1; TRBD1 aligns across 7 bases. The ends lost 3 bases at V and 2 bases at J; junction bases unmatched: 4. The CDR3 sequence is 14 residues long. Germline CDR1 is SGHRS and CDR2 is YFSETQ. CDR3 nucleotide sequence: TGCGCCAGCAGCTACGACAGGGCCAACACTGAAGCTTTCTTT. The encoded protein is CASSYDRANTEAFF.

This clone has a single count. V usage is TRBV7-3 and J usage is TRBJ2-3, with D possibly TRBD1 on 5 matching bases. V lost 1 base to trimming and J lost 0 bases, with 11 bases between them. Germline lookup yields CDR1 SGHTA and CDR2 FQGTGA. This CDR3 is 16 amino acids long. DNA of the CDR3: TGTGCCAGCAGCTTAAGGGGCTTGATCAGCACAGATACGCAGTATTTT. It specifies CASSLRGLISTDTQYF.